This T cell receptor (beta chain) stems from a study of T cells in Graves' hyperthyroidism and ophthalmopathy (dated by TCRdb to about 2019). In terms of the full investigation: Peripheral blood samples were taken at the time of initial diagnosis, prior to any treatment. After sampling, hyperthyroidism patients received methimazole starting at 30 mg daily, and ophthalmopathy patients received high-dose intravenous methylprednisolone. The paper reports TCR Vbeta CDR3 sequencing of some 140 peripheral blood samples: fewer than 50 ophthalmopathy, about 75 hyperthyroidism and around 17 progressor patients. In more than 5 Graves' hyperthyroidism patients, the study also compared T-cell repertoires from thyroid tissue with T-cell repertoires from blood. An independent validation cohort of some 18 hyperthyroidism patients and approximately 15 patients who later progressed to ophthalmopathy tested prospective prediction of ophthalmopathy. For training and testing, the roughly 97 patients in the discovery cohort were randomly divided in a 7:3 ratio. TCR V-J signatures able to tell the groups apart were searched for in a discovery cohort of approximately 95 patients, of whom approximately 40 had Graves' ophthalmopathy and about 55 had stable Graves' hyperthyroidism. General conclusions and limits of the study: Sample size was not statistically predetermined, and investigators were not blinded to group allocation. In cross-validation, a model built on a 13 V-J signature told ophthalmopathy apart from stable hyperthyroidism with under 90% sensitivity and roughly 82% specificity, and in testing the same model reached 80%/75%. In validation, the model predicted progression to ophthalmopathy a median of 6.5 months before onset, with 65% to 71% sensitivity and roughly 72% specificity. Most expanded thyroid clonotypes (frequency above 0.001) were also detected in blood, suggesting blood repertoires may reflect thyroid immune responses.

TCR beta CDR3 regions were amplified from RNA transcripts. The first round of RT-PCR for the TCR CDR3 was performed with the HTBI primer set and the Qiagen OneStep RT-PCR kit. Libraries were constructed in a second round of multiplex PCR, after which size selection and purification were performed. Libraries were sequenced paired-end with 100 bp reads on an Illumina HiSeq2000. Under the source paper's analysis protocol: Raw data were processed with SOAPnuke, discarding reads with adapters, uncalled bases, mean Phred below 15, or no exact constant-primer or identifier match. High-quality paired reads were merged using COPE v1.2.5, and each unique nucleotide sequence was defined as a clonotype. MiTCR v1.1 was used to align clonotypes to the IMGT TRBV, TRBD and TRBJ reference segments. Only V-J combinations with frequency above 0.0001, covering roughly 99% of repertoires, were analysed. The TCS score was defined as F50 (clonal expansion) divided by E x V (chaos), with BLOSUM62-based TCRdist calculated between CDR3 peptides within each V-J. Welch's t-statistics and random forest reduced fewer than 600 V-J features to 10 to 15, which were used in a naive Bayes classifier (R e1071). Clones were called with MiXCR by TCRdb after fastp trimmed the public reads at Q25, and only in-frame beta chains were retained. Here each entry gathers all rows of one CDR3 protein and keeps the most common genes and DNA. The V and J calls come from TCRdb's annotation, not from the publication. The sample table holds fewer than 850,000 distinct CDR3 sequences, of which approximately 15% were seen once. The ten biggest clones cover roughly 16% of the sample.

As concerns this clonotype: The target of this receptor is not known. At one of its ends the junction is not consistent with the germline gene, which may arise from a read error.

From cysteine to phenylalanine, the CDR3 is 15 amino acids long. The read is trimmed to its CDR3 DNA, 45 bases read in frame from base 1. CDR1 and CDR2 are read off the germline V gene as SQVTM and ANQGSEA. Stable Graves' hyperthyroidism was defined as the absence of progression to ophthalmopathy over 18 months of follow-up. Hyperthyroidism patients were newly diagnosed, with disease duration under 2 months, and aged 18 to 65 years. Any patient with an uncontrolled infection, another autoimmune disease, pregnancy or lactation was excluded. Diagnoses were based on clinical symptoms, serum thyroxine and TRAb, thyroid ultrasound and orbital computed tomography. PBMCs were separated from 10 ml of fresh peripheral blood using Ficoll-Paque density gradient centrifugation. Total RNA was extracted with Trizol reagent, and quality was checked on an Agilent 2100 Bioanalyzer.

The sequencing sample was made of blood. In this chain, TRBV29-1 is recombined with TRBJ2-7, and 9 junction bases match TRBD1. This sequence originates from a man between 50 and 59 years old with Graves' hyperthyroidism. CDR3 reads: CSVGGQGVLRDEEYF. The sequence in DNA is TGCAGCGTTGGGGGACAGGGAGTACTCCGGGACGAGGAGTACTTC.